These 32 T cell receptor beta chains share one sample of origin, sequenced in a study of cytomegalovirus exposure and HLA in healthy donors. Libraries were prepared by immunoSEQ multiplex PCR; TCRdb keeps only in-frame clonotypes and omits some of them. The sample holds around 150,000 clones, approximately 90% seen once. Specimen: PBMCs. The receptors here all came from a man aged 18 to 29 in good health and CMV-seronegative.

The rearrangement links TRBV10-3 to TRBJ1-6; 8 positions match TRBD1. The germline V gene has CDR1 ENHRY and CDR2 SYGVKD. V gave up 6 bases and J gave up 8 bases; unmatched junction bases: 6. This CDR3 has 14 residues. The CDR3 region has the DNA TGTGCCATCAGCAAAGGACAGGGTGATTCACCCCTCCACTTT. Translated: CAISKGQGDSPLHF.

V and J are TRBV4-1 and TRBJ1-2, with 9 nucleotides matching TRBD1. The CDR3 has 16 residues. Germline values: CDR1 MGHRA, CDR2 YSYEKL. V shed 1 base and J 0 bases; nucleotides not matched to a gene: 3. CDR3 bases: TGCGCCAGCAGCCAAGGTCGGACAGGGGCTAACTATGGCTACACCTTC. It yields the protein CASSQGRTGANYGYTF.

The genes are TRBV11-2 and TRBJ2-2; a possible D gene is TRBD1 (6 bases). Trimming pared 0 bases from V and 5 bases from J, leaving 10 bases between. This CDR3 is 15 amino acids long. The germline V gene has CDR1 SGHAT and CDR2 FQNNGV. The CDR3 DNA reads TGTGCCAGCAGCTTAGACTTAACAGGGACCGGGGAGCTGTTTTTT. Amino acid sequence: CASSLDLTGTGELFF.

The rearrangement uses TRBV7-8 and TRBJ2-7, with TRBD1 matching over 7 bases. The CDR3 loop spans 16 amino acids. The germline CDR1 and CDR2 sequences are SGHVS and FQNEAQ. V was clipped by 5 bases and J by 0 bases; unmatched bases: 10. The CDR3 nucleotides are TGTGCCAGCAGCCAGGGACAGCTAAAAAGCTCCTACGAGCAGTACGTC. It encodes CASSQGQLKSSYEQYV.

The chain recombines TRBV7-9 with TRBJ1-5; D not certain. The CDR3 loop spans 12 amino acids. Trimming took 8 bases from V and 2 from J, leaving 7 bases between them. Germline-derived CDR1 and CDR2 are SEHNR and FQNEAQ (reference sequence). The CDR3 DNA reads TGTGCCAGCTCCCGGGGCAATCAGCCCCAGCATTTT. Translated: CASSRGNQPQHF.

In DNA form, the CDR3 reads TGTGCCAGCACCAGGGGCTGGGGCAAAAACATTCAGTACTTC. Residues: CASTRGWGKNIQYF. V gene TRBV7-2 combines with J gene TRBJ2-4; D is perhaps TRBD1 (6 bases). The CDR3 is made up of 14 amino acids. V was trimmed by 7 bases and J by 3 bases, leaving 13 bases between them. The germline CDR1 and CDR2 sequences are SGHTA and FQGNSA. Full variable domain (outside the CDR3, taken from reference TRBV7-2 and TRBJ2-4): GAGVSQSPSNKVTEKGKDVELRCDPISGHTALYWYRQSLGQGLEFLIYFQGNSAPDKSGLPSDRFSAERTGGSVSTLTIQRTQQEDSAVYLCASTRGWGKNIQYFGAGTRLSVL.

CDR3 DNA sequence: TGTGCCAGCAGCTTGGGGACAGTGAACACCGGGGAGCTGTTTTTT. This sequence encodes CASSLGTVNTGELFF. The rearrangement links TRBV9 to TRBJ2-2, with 7 bases matching TRBD1. V was pared by 4 bases and J by 1 base, with 4 bases of the junction left unmatched. The CDR3 loop spans 15 amino acids. Germline V CDR1 and CDR2: SGDLS, YYNGEE.

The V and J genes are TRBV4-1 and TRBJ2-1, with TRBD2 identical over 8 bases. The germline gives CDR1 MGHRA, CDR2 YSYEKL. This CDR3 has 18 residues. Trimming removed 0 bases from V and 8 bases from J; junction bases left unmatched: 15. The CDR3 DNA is TGCGCCAGCAGCCAAGATGGCGGGGTAGGGACTAGGACCTATGAGCAGTTCTTC. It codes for CASSQDGGVGTRTYEQFF.

In DNA form, the CDR3 reads TGTGCCAGTAGTATCTACGGGACTAGGGCCTCAAAAAACATTCAGTACTTC. As protein: CASSIYGTRASKNIQYF. The rearrangement joins TRBV19 to TRBJ2-4; 8 bases are a match to TRBD2. CDR3 length: 17 residues. Germline V lookup: CDR1 LNHDA, CDR2 SQIVND (reference sequence). The V and J ends lost 3 bases and 4 bases, in that order; junction bases with no gene match: 11.

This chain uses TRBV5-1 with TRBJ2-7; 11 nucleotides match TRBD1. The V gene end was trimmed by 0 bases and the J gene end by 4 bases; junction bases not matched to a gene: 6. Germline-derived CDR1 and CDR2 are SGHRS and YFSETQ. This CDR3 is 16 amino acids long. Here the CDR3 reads CASSLDIGTGGYEQYF. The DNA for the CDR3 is TGCGCCAGCAGCTTGGATATCGGGACAGGGGGTTACGAGCAGTACTTC.

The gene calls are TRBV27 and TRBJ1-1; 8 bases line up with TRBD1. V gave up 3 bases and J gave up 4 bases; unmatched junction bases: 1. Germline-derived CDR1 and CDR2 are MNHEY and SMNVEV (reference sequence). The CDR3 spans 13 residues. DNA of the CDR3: TGTGCCAGCAGTTTTACAGGGGGCACTGAAGCTTTCTTT. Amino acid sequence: CASSFTGGTEAFF.

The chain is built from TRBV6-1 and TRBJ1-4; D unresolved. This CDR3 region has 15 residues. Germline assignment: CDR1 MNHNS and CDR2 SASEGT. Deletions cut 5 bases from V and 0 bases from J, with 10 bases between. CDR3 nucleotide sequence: TGTGCCAGCAGTCTATACTTTGCAACTAATGAAAAACTGTTTTTT. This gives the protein CASSLYFATNEKLFF.

CDR3 protein: CASSVVGTDTQYF. The CDR3 DNA is TGTGCCAGCAGCGTAGTCGGCACAGATACGCAGTATTTT. J is TRBJ2-3 and V is TRBV9; D gene unclear. This CDR3 has 13 residues. Trimming took 0 bases from V and 1 from J, leaving 3 bases between them. Germline V gene data show CDR1 as SGDLS and CDR2 as YYNGEE. The full variable domain, completed using reference TRBV9 and TRBJ2-3, is DSGVTQTPKHLITATGQRVTLRCSPRSGDLSVYWYQQSLDQGLQFLIQYYNGEERAKGNILERFSAQQFPDLHSELNLSSLELGDSALYFCASSVVGTDTQYFGPGTRLTVL.

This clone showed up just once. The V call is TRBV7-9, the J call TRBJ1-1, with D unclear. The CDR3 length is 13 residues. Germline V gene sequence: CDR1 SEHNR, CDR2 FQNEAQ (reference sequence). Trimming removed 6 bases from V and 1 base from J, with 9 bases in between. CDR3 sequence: CASRREGNTEAFF. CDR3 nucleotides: TGTGCCAGCAGAAGGGAGGGGAACACTGAAGCTTTCTTT.

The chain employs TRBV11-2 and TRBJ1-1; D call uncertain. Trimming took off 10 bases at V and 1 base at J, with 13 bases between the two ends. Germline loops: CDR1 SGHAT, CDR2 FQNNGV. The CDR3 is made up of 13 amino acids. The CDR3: CATPRTPNTEAFF. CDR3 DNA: TGTGCCACCCCAAGGACTCCGAACACTGAAGCTTTCTTT.

The CDR3 sequence: CASVLTGDWSYEQYV. The CDR3 bases are TGTGCCAGCGTTCTGACAGGAGATTGGTCCTACGAGCAGTACGTC. The chain uses TRBV6-1 and TRBJ2-7, with TRBD1 as a possible D gene (6 bases). The V gene's germline CDR1 is MNHNS and CDR2 SASEGT. CDR3 size: 15 residues. The germline V and J ends were trimmed by 8 bases and 1 base, with 18 bases remaining between them.

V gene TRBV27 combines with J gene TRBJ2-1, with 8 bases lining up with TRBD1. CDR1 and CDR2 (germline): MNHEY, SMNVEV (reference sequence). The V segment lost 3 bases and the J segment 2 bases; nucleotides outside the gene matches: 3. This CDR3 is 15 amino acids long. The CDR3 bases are TGTGCCAGCAGTTTTACAGGGGGGCCCTACAATGAGCAGTTCTTC. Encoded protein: CASSFTGGPYNEQFF.

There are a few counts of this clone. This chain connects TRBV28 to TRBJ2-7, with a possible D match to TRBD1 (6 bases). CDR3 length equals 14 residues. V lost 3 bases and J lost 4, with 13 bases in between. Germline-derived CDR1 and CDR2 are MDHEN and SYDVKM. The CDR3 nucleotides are TGTGCCAGCAGTTTGAAACAGGGTGATTACGAGCAGTACTTC. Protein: CASSLKQGDYEQYF.

The chain's CDR3 is CASSYSRQTYNSPLHF. The DNA for the CDR3 is TGTGCCAGCAGTTACTCGAGACAGACTTATAATTCACCCCTCCACTTT. This chain uses TRBV6-5 with TRBJ1-6, with TRBD1 as a possible D gene (5 bases). The germline V gene encodes CDR1 MNHEY and CDR2 SVGAGI. The CDR3 length is 16 residues. V lost 0 bases and J lost 4, with 10 bases in between.

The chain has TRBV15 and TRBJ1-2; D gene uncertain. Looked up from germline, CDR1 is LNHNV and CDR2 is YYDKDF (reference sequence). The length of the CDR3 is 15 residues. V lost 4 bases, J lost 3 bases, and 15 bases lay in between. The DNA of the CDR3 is TGTGCCACCAGCAAAGGTTATCCGGAGGACTATGGCTACACCTTC. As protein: CATSKGYPEDYGYTF.

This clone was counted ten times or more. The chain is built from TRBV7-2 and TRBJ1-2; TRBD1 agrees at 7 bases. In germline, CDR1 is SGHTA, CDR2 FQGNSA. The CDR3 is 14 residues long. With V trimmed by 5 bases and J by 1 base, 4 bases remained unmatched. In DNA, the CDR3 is TGTGCCAGCAGCCACGGACAGGTTAACTATGGCTACACCTTC. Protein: CASSHGQVNYGYTF.

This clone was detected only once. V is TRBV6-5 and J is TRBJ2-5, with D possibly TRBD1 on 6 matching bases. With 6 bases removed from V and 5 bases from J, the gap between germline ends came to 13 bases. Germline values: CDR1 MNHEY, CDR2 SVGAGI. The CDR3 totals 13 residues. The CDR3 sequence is CASRPTGWETQYF. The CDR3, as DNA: TGTGCCAGCAGACCCACAGGGTGGGAGACCCAGTACTTC.

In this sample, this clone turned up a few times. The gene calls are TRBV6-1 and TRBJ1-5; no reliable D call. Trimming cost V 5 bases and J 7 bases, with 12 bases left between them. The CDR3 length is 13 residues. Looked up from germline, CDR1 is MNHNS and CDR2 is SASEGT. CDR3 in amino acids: CASSLEGYQPQHF. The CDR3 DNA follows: TGTGCCAGCAGTCTCGAGGGCTACCAGCCCCAGCATTTT.

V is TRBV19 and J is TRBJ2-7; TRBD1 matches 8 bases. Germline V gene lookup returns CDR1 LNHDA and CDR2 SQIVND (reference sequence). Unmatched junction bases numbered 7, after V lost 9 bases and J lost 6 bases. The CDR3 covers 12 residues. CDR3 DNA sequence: TGTGCCAGATGGACAGGGCGAAGCGAGCAGTACGTC. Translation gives CARWTGRSEQYV.

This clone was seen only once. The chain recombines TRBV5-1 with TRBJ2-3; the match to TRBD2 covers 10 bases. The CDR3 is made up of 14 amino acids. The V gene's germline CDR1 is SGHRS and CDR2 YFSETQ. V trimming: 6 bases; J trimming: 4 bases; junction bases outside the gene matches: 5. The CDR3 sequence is CASTGTSDPDTQYF. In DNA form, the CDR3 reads TGCGCCAGCACCGGGACTAGCGATCCAGATACGCAGTATTTT.

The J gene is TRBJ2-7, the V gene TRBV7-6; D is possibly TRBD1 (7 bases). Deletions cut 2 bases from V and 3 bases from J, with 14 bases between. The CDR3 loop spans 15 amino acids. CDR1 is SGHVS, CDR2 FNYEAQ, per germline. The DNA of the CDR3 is TGTGCCAGCAGCTTATCCGCGGGACAGATCTACGAGCAGTACGTC. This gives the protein CASSLSAGQIYEQYV.

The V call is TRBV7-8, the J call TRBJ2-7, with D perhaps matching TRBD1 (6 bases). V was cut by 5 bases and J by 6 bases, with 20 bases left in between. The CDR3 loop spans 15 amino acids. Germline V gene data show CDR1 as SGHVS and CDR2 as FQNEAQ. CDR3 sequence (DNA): TGTGCCAGCAGCGGTCTTACAGGGACGGTAACCGAGCAGTACTTC. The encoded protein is CASSGLTGTVTEQYF.

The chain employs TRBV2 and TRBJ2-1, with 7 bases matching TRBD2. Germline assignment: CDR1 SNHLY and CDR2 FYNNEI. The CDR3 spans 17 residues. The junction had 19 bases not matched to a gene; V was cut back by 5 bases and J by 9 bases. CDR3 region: CASSQTHGGLLFSEQFF. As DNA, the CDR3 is TGTGCCAGCAGTCAAACCCATGGGGGACTACTTTTTAGTGAGCAGTTCTTC. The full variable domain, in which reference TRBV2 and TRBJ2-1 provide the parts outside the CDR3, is EPEVTQTPSHQVTQMGQEVILRCVPISNHLYFYWYRQILGQKVEFLVSFYNNEISEKSEIFDDQFSVERPDGSNFTLKIRSTKLEDSAMYFCASSQTHGGLLFSEQFFGPGTRLTVL.

This chain's CDR3 is CASSSRRENYEQYF. The CDR3 DNA sequence: TGTGCCAGCAGCTCACGACGGGAAAACTACGAGCAGTACTTC. V is TRBV11-2 and J is TRBJ2-7, with a weak D call TRBD2 (5 bases). CDR3 length: 14 residues. Trimming took 4 bases from V and 3 from J, leaving 13 bases between them. The V gene's germline CDR1 is SGHAT and CDR2 FQNNGV.

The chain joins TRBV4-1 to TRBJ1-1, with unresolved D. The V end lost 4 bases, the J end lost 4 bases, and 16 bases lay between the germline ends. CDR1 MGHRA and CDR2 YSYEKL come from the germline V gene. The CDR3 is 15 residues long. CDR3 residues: CASSPELGASTEAFF. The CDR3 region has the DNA TGCGCCAGCAGCCCTGAGCTGGGCGCATCCACTGAAGCTTTCTTT.

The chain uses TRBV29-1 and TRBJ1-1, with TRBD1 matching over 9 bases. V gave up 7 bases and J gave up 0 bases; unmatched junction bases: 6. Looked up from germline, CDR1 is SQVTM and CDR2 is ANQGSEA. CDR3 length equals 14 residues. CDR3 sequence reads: CSAVGTGMNTEAFF. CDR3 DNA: TGCAGCGCCGTTGGGACAGGGATGAACACTGAAGCTTTCTTT.

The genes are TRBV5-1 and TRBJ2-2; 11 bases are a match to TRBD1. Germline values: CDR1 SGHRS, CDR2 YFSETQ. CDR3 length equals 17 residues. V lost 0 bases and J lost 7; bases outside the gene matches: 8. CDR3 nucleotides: TGCGCCAGCAGCTTGGCAACAAGGACAGGGGGCATCGGGGAGCTGTTTTTT. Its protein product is CASSLATRTGGIGELFF.